These 27 T cell receptor beta chains share one sample of origin, sequenced in a study of T-cell memory formation after mild COVID-19. TCRdb reanalysed the 5' RACE reads using MiXCR and keeps one entry per CDR3 protein. The data hold almost 550,000 distinct CDR3 sequences, with around 20% observed a single time. Material: PBMCs or a T cell subset sorted from them (not recorded which). Receptors originate from an adult woman who had mild COVID-19 (a few samples of this study predate the infection). Cell type and time point are not known.

This clonotype showed up just a few times. This chain links TRBV5-1 with TRBJ2-1, with 8 bases matching TRBD2. The CDR3 length is 14 residues. The ends lost 5 bases at V and 8 bases at J; junction bases unmatched: 9. Germline CDR1 and CDR2: SGHRS and YFSETQ. This CDR3 is CASRSRGGSDEQFF. The CDR3 DNA is TGCGCCAGCAGGTCCCGGGGGGGCTCGGATGAGCAGTTCTTC.

The chain links TRBV7-2 to TRBJ2-3; no reliable D call. With 2 bases removed from V and 4 bases from J, the gap between germline ends came to 16 bases. The CDR3 length is 16 residues. Germline CDR1 is SGHTA and CDR2 is FQGNSA. The CDR3 DNA reads TGTGCCAGCAGCTTAAGGCCAGCCCCGGTCGCAGATACGCAGTATTTT. This translates into CASSLRPAPVADTQYF.

Ten or more counts support this clonotype. The chain carries TRBV4-2 and TRBJ2-1; D is possibly TRBD2 (6 bases). Germline V gene sequence: CDR1 LGHNA, CDR2 YNFKEQ. The CDR3 spans 16 residues. V was clipped by 0 bases and J by 2 bases, with 11 bases between them. CDR3 protein: CASSQDLAGTYNEQFF. CDR3 DNA: TGTGCCAGCAGCCAAGATCTTGCGGGAACCTACAATGAGCAGTTCTTC.

The chain employs TRBV7-9 and TRBJ2-2; D is unclear. V lost 3 bases and J lost 0, with 17 bases in between. Per the germline V gene, CDR1 is SEHNR and CDR2 is FQNEAQ (reference sequence). The CDR3 is 18 residues long. The CDR3 loop is CASSFRWIRFANTGELFF. CDR3 DNA sequence: TGTGCCAGCAGCTTCAGGTGGATCCGGTTCGCGAACACCGGGGAGCTGTTTTTT.

This clonotype was observed many times. V usage is TRBV5-1 and J usage is TRBJ2-7, with a weak D call TRBD2 (5 bases). From germline, CDR1 is SGHRS and CDR2 YFSETQ. Trimming removed 4 bases at V and 1 base at J, with 12 bases between. The length of the CDR3 is 14 residues. The CDR3 protein is CASSRARDSYEQYF. The CDR3 nucleotides read TGCGCCAGCAGCCGGGCCCGGGATTCCTACGAGCAGTACTTC.

The chain recombines TRBV30 with TRBJ1-2; 7 bases are a match to TRBD1. Germline V lookup: CDR1 GTSNPN, CDR2 SVGIG (reference sequence). The junction had 3 bases not matched to a gene; V was cut back by 0 bases and J by 2 bases. The CDR3 runs to 14 residues. Written as DNA, the CDR3 is TGTGCCTGGAGTGTACTACAGGGGAACTATGGCTACACCTTC. Encoded protein: CAWSVLQGNYGYTF.

The rearrangement joins TRBV10-3 to TRBJ2-7, with TRBD1 identical over 7 bases. The CDR3 is made up of 14 amino acids. Trimming removed 4 bases from V and 6 bases from J; junction bases left unmatched: 9. CDR1 is ENHRY and CDR2 is SYGVKD in the germline V gene. CDR3 residues: CAISARTGAGEQYF. CDR3 bases: TGTGCCATCAGTGCCCGGACAGGCGCTGGCGAGCAGTACTTC.

The chain has TRBV6-5 and TRBJ1-1; D might be TRBD1 (5 bases). Trimming left V 7 bases short and J 0 bases short, with 12 bases between. This CDR3 has 14 residues. CDR1 MNHEY and CDR2 SVGAGI come from the germline V gene. The CDR3 reads CASMLGGMNTEAFF. CDR3 sequence (DNA): TGTGCCAGCATGTTGGGGGGTATGAACACTGAAGCTTTCTTT.

The table lists this clonotype with a few counts. V gene TRBV27 combines with J gene TRBJ2-1; 10 bases agree with TRBD2. After removal of 6 bases from V and 8 bases from J, the junction contained 13 bases not matched to a gene. This CDR3 comprises 16 residues. Germline V gene sequence: CDR1 MNHEY, CDR2 SMNVEV (reference sequence). CDR3 bases: TGTGCCAGCAGCCCTCTGAAACTAGCGGGACCTGATGAGCAGTTCTTC. Translated, it gives CASSPLKLAGPDEQFF.

The chain uses TRBV5-6 and TRBJ1-4; D gene ambiguous. Trimming pared 4 bases from V and 8 bases from J, leaving 9 bases between. The V gene's germline CDR1 is SGHDT and CDR2 YYEEEE. The CDR3 is 12 residues long. Here the CDR3 reads CASSRAGEKLFF. CDR3 nucleotide sequence: TGTGCCAGCAGCCGGGCGGGGGAAAAACTGTTTTTT.

The gene calls are TRBV10-3 and TRBJ1-6, with 7 bases identical to TRBD1. The CDR3 loop spans 15 amino acids. Trimming at V came to 6 bases and at J to 9 bases, leaving 11 bases not matched to a gene. CDR1 and CDR2 (germline): ENHRY, SYGVKD. This CDR3 reads CAISGQAKRGSPLHF. The CDR3 DNA reads as TGTGCCATCAGCGGACAGGCGAAGAGGGGTTCACCCCTCCACTTT.

The chain combines TRBV12-3 or TRBV12-4 with TRBJ1-1; 8 bases line up with TRBD1. This CDR3 is built from 15 residues. After removal of 6 bases from V and 1 base from J, the junction contained 7 bases not matched to a gene. In nucleotides, the CDR3 is TGTGCCAGCAGACCCCGGACAGGGACGAACACTGAAGCTTTCTTT. Translating it yields CASRPRTGTNTEAFF.

This clonotype has at least ten counts. The rearrangement joins TRBV12-3 or TRBV12-4 to TRBJ2-7, with 10 bases lining up with TRBD1. CDR3 length equals 14 residues. Losses at the gene ends were 5 bases for V and 0 bases for J; bases not matched to a gene: 1. The CDR3 nucleotides read TGTGCCAGCAGTCGGACAGGGGGCTCCTACGAGCAGTACTTC. Protein sequence: CASSRTGGSYEQYF.

The chain uses TRBV12-3 or TRBV12-4 and TRBJ2-5; the D is unclear. CDR3 length: 14 amino acids. Trimming took 3 bases from V and 2 from J, leaving 10 bases between them. CDR3 sequence reads: CASSFDGTQETQYF. DNA for the CDR3: TGTGCCAGCAGTTTTGACGGAACTCAAGAGACCCAGTACTTC.

The chain uses TRBV19 and TRBJ1-4, with 10 bases matching TRBD1. The CDR3 runs to 15 residues. Germline trimming cut 6 bases from V and 6 bases from J; bases unmatched to any gene: 7. Germline-derived CDR1 and CDR2 are LNHDA and SQIVND (reference sequence). Written as DNA, the CDR3 is TGTGCCAGTAGGATGCCGGGACAGGGGTATGAAAAACTGTTTTTT. This encodes CASRMPGQGYEKLFF.

The table lists this clonotype with a few counts. The chain carries TRBV7-2 and TRBJ1-1; 7 nucleotides match TRBD1. Germline CDR1 SGHTA, CDR2 FQGNSA. V shed 4 bases, J shed 1 base, and the junction held 9 bases outside the gene matches. This CDR3 has 16 residues. The CDR3 DNA sequence: TGTGCCAGCAGCTGGCAGGGGGACCCTGGGAACACTGAAGCTTTCTTT. It translates to CASSWQGDPGNTEAFF.

The table lists this clonotype with a few counts. The chain carries TRBV4-3 and TRBJ1-3; tentative D call: TRBD1 (6 bases). Per germline, CDR1 LGHNA and CDR2 YSLEER. Deletions cut 1 base from V and 2 bases from J, with 24 bases between. This CDR3 region has 20 residues. Here the CDR3 DNA reads TGCGCCAGCAGCCAAGTAGACCGCGGGGGACATTTGGCTACTGGAAACACCATATATTTT. Its protein product is CASSQVDRGGHLATGNTIYF.

With regard to this clonotype: Its ends do not fully match the called genes, so a read error is possible. V usage is TRBV7-7 and J usage is TRBJ2-5, with 9 bases lining up with TRBD1. The CDR3 loop spans 16 amino acids. CDR1 SSHAT and CDR2 FNYEAQ come from the germline V gene (reference sequence). The CDR3 loop reads CASSPHLDRGGETQYF. CDR3 in DNA: TGTGCTAGCAGCCCCCACCTAGACAGGGGGGGAGAGACCCAGTACTTC.

This clonotype was seen more than once but under ten times. The genes are TRBV4-3 and TRBJ2-7; possibly TRBD2 for D (7 bases). The CDR3 consists of 18 residues. Trimming took 0 bases from V and 4 from J, leaving 22 bases between them. Germline V lookup: CDR1 LGHNA, CDR2 YSLEER. CDR3 sequence: CASSQEGGAAGEQYEQYF. DNA for the CDR3: TGCGCCAGCAGCCAAGAAGGGGGTGCGGCGGGAGAGCAGTACGAGCAGTACTTC.

The table lists this clonotype with a few counts. The genes are TRBV27 and TRBJ2-1, with a possible D match to TRBD2 (6 bases). The germline V and J ends were trimmed by 2 bases and 9 bases, with 20 bases remaining between them. Germline V gene sequence: CDR1 MNHEY, CDR2 SMNVEV (reference sequence). CDR3 length: 16 residues. The CDR3 region has the DNA TGTGCCAGCAGTTTAATGGCGGGGAGTGGTAGTGGTGAGCAGTTCTTC. This translates into CASSLMAGSGSGEQFF.

This clonotype was counted between two and nine times. The chain has TRBV27 and TRBJ2-2; 10 nucleotides match TRBD2. Germline V CDR1 and CDR2: MNHEY, SMNVEV (reference sequence). With 5 bases clipped from V and 5 bases from J, the junction kept 14 bases outside the gene matches. The CDR3 loop spans 18 amino acids. CDR3 in DNA: TGTGCCAGCAGTCCCGGATTACTAGCGGGATTATCGACCGGGGAGCTGTTTTTT. It codes for CASSPGLLAGLSTGELFF.

There are a few counts of this clonotype. This chain uses TRBV4-2 with TRBJ2-5; a possible D gene is TRBD2 (6 bases). The CDR3 extends over 16 amino acids. With 0 bases removed from V and 5 bases from J, the gap between germline ends came to 16 bases. Looked up from germline, CDR1 is LGHNA and CDR2 is YNFKEQ. The CDR3 protein is CASSQDLAGGWETQYF. The CDR3 DNA follows: TGTGCCAGCAGCCAAGATCTAGCCGGGGGATGGGAGACCCAGTACTTC.

This clonotype has only a few counts. This chain joins TRBV20-1 and TRBJ1-2; D remains unclear. The CDR3 totals 14 residues. The germline V gene encodes CDR1 DFQATT and CDR2 SNEGSKA (reference sequence). V shed 6 bases and J shed 4 bases, with 18 bases lying between them. CDR3: CSARLGRRSYGYTF. The CDR3, as DNA: TGCAGTGCCCGACTAGGGAGGAGGTCCTATGGCTACACCTTC.

This clonotype appeared a few times. V gene TRBV5-6 combines with J gene TRBJ1-1, with D possibly being TRBD1 (5 bases). V lost 4 bases and J lost 1, with 14 bases in between. The CDR3 length is 15 residues. Germline lookup yields CDR1 SGHDT and CDR2 YYEEEE. CDR3: CASSPIQGGNTEAFF. In DNA form, the CDR3 reads TGTGCCAGCAGCCCCATCCAGGGCGGGAACACTGAAGCTTTCTTT.

The rearrangement links TRBV7-3 to TRBJ2-7; D is possibly TRBD1 (6 bases). The germline CDR1 and CDR2 sequences are SGHTA and FQGTGA. The CDR3 loop spans 14 amino acids. V lost 2 bases and J lost 3, with 11 bases in between. CDR3 nucleotide sequence: TGTGCCAGCAGCTTAGGGGTAGGGGGCTACGAGCAGTACTTC. Encoded protein: CASSLGVGGYEQYF.

V is TRBV7-9 and J is TRBJ2-2, with D tentatively TRBD1 or TRBD2 (6 bases each). Trimming left V 2 bases short and J 5 bases short, with 18 bases between. The CDR3 totals 17 residues. CDR1 and CDR2 (germline): SEHNR, FQNEAQ (reference sequence). CDR3: CASSLFSGRGVTGELFF. As DNA, the CDR3 is TGTGCCAGCAGCTTATTTTCCGGAAGGGGGGTGACCGGGGAGCTGTTTTTT.

The chain uses TRBV25-1 and TRBJ1-1; D may be TRBD1 (5 bases). Trimming left V 4 bases short and J 2 bases short, with 17 bases between. CDR1 is MGHDK, CDR2 SYGVNS, per germline. This CDR3 is built from 16 residues. CDR3: CASSAPGRADNTEAFF. In DNA, the CDR3 is TGTGCCAGCAGTGCCCCGGGCAGGGCCGATAACACTGAAGCTTTCTTT.